Following are 18 T cell receptor beta chains from one sample sequenced in a study of shared T cell receptors in the human thymus. Some clones are missing from TCRdb's copy, which holds only in-frame ones; the method was immunoSEQ multiplex PCR. The repertoire has about 540,000 clones, roughly 74% of them found once; the top ten carry less than 0.015%. These data were likewise used in another study, on human thymus T cells.

Sample: thymocytes. Every receptor here comes from a boy under three years old with a congenital heart defect.

The CDR3 DNA reads as TGTGCCAGCAGCCCCGCGGGACCCTACGAGCAGTACTTC. Protein sequence: CASSPAGPYEQYF. The J gene is TRBJ2-7, the V gene TRBV11-2; a weak D match, TRBD2 (6 bases). This CDR3 comprises 13 residues. V was shortened by 5 bases and J by 2 bases, with 10 bases between the two germline ends. CDR1 SGHAT and CDR2 FQNNGV come from the germline V gene.

This chain links TRBV10-1 with TRBJ1-4; D not resolved. CDR1 WNHNN and CDR2 SYGVQD come from the germline V gene (reference sequence). This CDR3 has 15 residues. V gave up 4 bases and J gave up 3 bases, with 12 bases separating them. This CDR3 is CASSGGRVSNEKLFF. The CDR3 DNA reads TGCGCCAGCAGTGGAGGGAGGGTTTCTAATGAAAAACTGTTTTTT.

The genes are TRBV10-3 and TRBJ1-1; D not certain. The ends were cut back, 4 bases at V and 1 base at J, with 13 bases in the middle. This CDR3 is 15 amino acids long. Germline assignment: CDR1 ENHRY and CDR2 SYGVKD. DNA for the CDR3: TGTGCCATCAGTGCAGACGGCGGAGCGAACACTGAAGCTTTCTTT. Its translation is CAISADGGANTEAFF.

The chain combines TRBV27 with TRBJ2-4; a weak D match, TRBD1 (6 bases). The V gene's germline CDR1 is MNHEY and CDR2 SMNVEV (reference sequence). CDR3 length: 16 amino acids. V gave up 3 bases and J gave up 1 base, with 13 bases separating them. Here the CDR3 reads CASSLTGLEAKNIQYF. DNA for the CDR3: TGTGCCAGCAGTTTGACAGGCCTTGAGGCCAAAAACATTCAGTACTTC.

The chain uses TRBV9 and TRBJ1-2, with unresolved D. The germline CDR1 and CDR2 sequences are SGDLS and YYNGEE. There are 12 residues in the CDR3. V lost 4 bases, J lost 6 bases, and 10 bases lay in between. The CDR3 nucleotides are TGTGCCAGCAGCCCATGGAGGGATGGCTACACCTTC. Amino acids: CASSPWRDGYTF.

The chain links TRBV7-4 to TRBJ2-7; TRBD2 agrees at 11 bases. The CDR3 sequence is 15 residues long. CDR1 is SGHVT and CDR2 is SQSDAQ in the germline V gene. V lost 3 bases, J lost 6 bases, and 7 bases stayed unmatched. The CDR3: CASSFCSGRAFEQYF. The CDR3 nucleotides are TGTGCCAGCAGCTTCTGTAGCGGGAGGGCCTTCGAGCAGTACTTC.

Remarks on this clone: One end of the junction fails to match germline, which may point to a read error. The chain recombines TRBV5-4 with TRBJ1-2, with D tentatively TRBD1 (5 bases). The CDR3 totals 12 residues. Germline V gene sequence: CDR1 SGHNT, CDR2 YYREEE (reference sequence). CDR3 amino acids: CASSLPRVRAHF. CDR3 in DNA: TGTGCCAGCAGCTTACCCAGGGTTCGCGCGCACTTC. Based on the CDR3 plus reference TRBV5-4 and TRBJ1-2, the full variable domain is ETGVTQSPTHLIKTRGQQVTLRCSSQSGHNTVSWYQQALGQGPQFIFQYYREEENGRGNFPPRFSGLQFPNYSSELNVNALELDDSALYLCASSLPRVRAHFGSGTRLTVV.

This clone was seen a few times. This specimen includes other DNA sequences encoding the same CDR3. The rearrangement joins TRBV27 to TRBJ2-7; the match to TRBD2 covers 9 bases. The length of the CDR3 is 14 residues. Trimming took 7 bases from V and 5 from J; bases not matched to a gene: 9. CDR1 and CDR2 (germline): MNHEY, SMNVEV (reference sequence). The CDR3 region has the DNA TGTGCCAGCAAATCAACAGCGGGAGGAGACGAGCAGTACTTC. Its protein product is CASKSTAGGDEQYF.

The CDR3 nucleotides read TGCGCCAGCAGCTCGGGACTAGCGGGAGCCGTTCAAGAGACCCAGTACTTC. This codes for CASSSGLAGAVQETQYF. V gene TRBV5-1 combines with J gene TRBJ2-5, with 14 bases that match TRBD2. The CDR3 covers 17 residues. Germline V gives CDR1 SGHRS, CDR2 YFSETQ. V shed 3 bases, J shed 2 bases, and the junction held 6 bases outside the gene matches.

The chain's CDR3 is CASSLLAVGTRKYNEQFF. CDR3 nucleotides: TGCGCCAGCAGCTTGCTGGCCGTCGGGACTCGGAAATACAATGAGCAGTTCTTC. This sequence joins TRBV5-1 and TRBJ2-1; a possible D gene is TRBD2 (6 bases). CDR3 length equals 18 residues. Germline CDR1 reads SGHRS; CDR2 reads YFSETQ. The ends were cut back, 1 base at V and 4 bases at J, with 21 bases in the middle.

This clone was recorded a few times. The rearrangement uses TRBV30 and TRBJ2-7; 8 bases line up with TRBD2. V lost 0 bases and J lost 4; bases outside the gene matches: 8. This CDR3 region has 15 residues. CDR1 GTSNPN and CDR2 SVGIG come from the germline V gene (reference sequence). The CDR3 DNA follows: TGTGCCTGGAGTGTCCGGGAGGGAGGTGTGTACGAGCAGTACTTC. It codes for CAWSVREGGVYEQYF.

The CDR3 spells CASSFGGRASEQYF. The CDR3, as DNA: TGTGCCAGCAGTTTTGGCGGGAGGGCGTCCGAGCAGTACTTC. The genes are TRBV27 and TRBJ2-7, with 9 bases that match TRBD2. The CDR3 is 14 residues long. Germline trimming cut 3 bases from V and 6 bases from J; bases unmatched to any gene: 6. Germline V gene lookup returns CDR1 MNHEY and CDR2 SMNVEV (reference sequence).

The J gene is TRBJ1-2, the V gene TRBV27, with 7 bases aligning to TRBD1. Germline assignment: CDR1 MNHEY and CDR2 SMNVEV (reference sequence). This CDR3 contains 14 residues. With 3 bases clipped from V and 8 bases from J, the junction kept 9 bases outside the gene matches. CDR3: CASSFDRVRGGYTF. For the CDR3, the DNA is TGTGCCAGCAGTTTTGACAGGGTAAGGGGCGGCTACACCTTC.

This clone was counted only a few times. The rearrangement joins TRBV7-9 to TRBJ1-5, with D perhaps matching TRBD1 (5 bases). Trimming pared 1 base from V and 3 bases from J, leaving 13 bases between. Germline CDR1 SEHNR, CDR2 FQNEAQ (reference sequence). The CDR3 runs 16 residues. CDR3 in amino acids: CASSLEEGPSNQPQHF. CDR3 in DNA: TGTGCCAGCAGCTTAGAGGAGGGACCGTCCAATCAGCCCCAGCATTTT.

This clone showed up just a few times. The chain couples TRBV19 to TRBJ2-7, with TRBD1 matching over 7 bases. V lost 5 bases to trimming and J lost 1 base; unmatched junction nucleotides: 5. The V gene's germline CDR1 is LNHDA and CDR2 SQIVND (reference sequence). The CDR3 consists of 14 residues. CDR3 protein: CASSSRGQSYEQYF. In DNA, the CDR3 is TGTGCCAGTAGTTCCCGGGGACAGTCCTACGAGCAGTACTTC.

This chain joins TRBV7-6 and TRBJ1-4; possibly TRBD1 for D (5 bases). Germline loops: CDR1 SGHVS, CDR2 FNYEAQ. There are 13 residues in the CDR3. V lost 5 bases and J lost 8, with 12 bases in between. Here the CDR3 DNA reads TGTGCCAGCAGCCAACCCAGGGTAGAAAAACTGTTTTTT. Translating it yields CASSQPRVEKLFF.

This chain links TRBV19 with TRBJ2-1; 13 bases are a match to TRBD2. Germline values: CDR1 LNHDA, CDR2 SQIVND (reference sequence). The CDR3 totals 15 residues. J lost 4 bases, V lost 7 bases, and 4 bases had no gene match. CDR3 loop: CASTETSGRYNEQFF. CDR3 in DNA: TGTGCCAGTACCGAGACTAGCGGGAGGTACAATGAGCAGTTCTTC.

The genes are TRBV4-2 and TRBJ1-5, with D perhaps matching TRBD1 (5 bases). Trimming shortened V by 0 bases and J by 5 bases, and 14 bases separated the two germline ends. The germline V gene has CDR1 LGHNA and CDR2 YNFKEQ. There are 16 residues in the CDR3. CDR3 protein: CASSQDRGSRDQPQHF. The CDR3 DNA sequence: TGTGCCAGCAGCCAAGATCGGGGGTCACGCGATCAGCCCCAGCATTTT.